This entry is about one T cell receptor beta chain. Its antigen is currently not known. The input lacks base qualities; no much larger clone sits a single base away. The sample comes from a study of cytomegalovirus exposure and HLA in healthy donors (dated by TCRdb to 2015 to 2018). The study in broad terms: An earlier analysis of several hundred of the donors reported approximately 300 Gb of sequence data and some 120 million unique TCR beta sequences from 150 million to 200 million T cells. An early release that covered fewer than 800 HLA-typed donors contained about 290 gigabases of sequencing data and tens of millions of unique TCR sequences. Among the roughly 400 genotyped donors, under 90% belonged to the genetic ancestry cluster associated with self-reported Caucasian donors. The study was designed to test whether signatures of past pathogen exposure could be identified by cataloging public T cell receptors. The study used immunosequencing to profile the T cell repertoires of more than 650 subjects and linked those repertoires to cytomegalovirus serostatus. In addition to the first cohort of 650 to 800 subjects, a separate validation cohort of about 120 different subjects was used. To predict cytomegalovirus infection status, the study combined high-throughput TCR immunosequencing, statistical association of individual TCRs with disease status, and machine learning. To study patterns of TCR occurrence, a later analysis re-analyzed previously published TCR beta repertoires from under 750 donors and added high-resolution HLA genotyping. Rather than using new phenotypic data, the later analysis identified candidate immune exposures from TCR beta sequences and from how often those sequences occurred across donors. To decide whether each TCR beta V gene segment behaved as functional or pseudogenic, an earlier analysis of 587 of the donors relied on high-throughput TCR beta sequencing. Donor age, sex, ethnicity and CMV serostatus were compiled alongside the repertoire data. A later genetic analysis took genome-wide SNP genotypes for about 55% of the 666 donors and used that subset as a discovery cohort. All discovery cohort repertoires had been generated using a single sequencing platform. HLA typing included class I and class II loci at four-digit resolution. The number of typed donors differed by locus: about 620-630 for A, B, C, DRB1 and DQB1; 500 to 550 for DQA1; 606 for DPA1; and around 490 for DPB1. Roughly 5 DR-DQ haplotypes were treated as single units for association and clustering because of strong linkage in the cohort. On average, 235,054 unique TCR beta nucleotide sequences were sequenced per donor among 300 to 500 genotyped donors of the cohort, with 15% to 20% of those sequences being non-productive. Study-wide conclusions, independent of this receptor: A further reported finding was that TCR beta sequences accurately predicted the HLA-A and HLA-B alleles for most subjects in the first cohort. Approximately 18 rarely observed V segments, including chromosome 9 orphons, were excluded from the earlier analysis of about 610 of the donors because counts were too low. Three of the identified cytomegalovirus-associated TCR beta chains were confirmed in vitro to be specific for cytomegalovirus antigens. In a later analysis, HLA-associated TCR beta chains were found to be more clonally expanded and to have lower generation probabilities than equally common non-associated chains. Sequencing depth was assumed to be roughly uniform across donors in the presence/absence analyses, though that assumption may not hold. Correlated functional status among segregating V segments might be attributable to linkage disequilibrium, but an unknown experimental factor could not be ruled out. The authors suggested that the approach could potentially be generalized to other disease states and immunological phenotypes. According to a later analysis, most CMV-associated TCR beta chains appeared to be HLA-restricted, and the HLA associations seemed to be driven largely by CMV exposure. In both the original and validation cohorts, the classifier was reported to diagnose cytomegalovirus status with high specificity and sensitivity. Because HLA typing was unavailable for some donors at each locus, only the typed subset was used in association tests. The only immune exposure information available for the cohort was CMV serostatus. According to a later analysis, TCR association rates differed among HLA loci, with DRB1 alleles showing the most associated TCRs and HLA-C alleles showing the fewest. A later analysis reported that several top co-occurrence clusters appeared linked to parvovirus B19, influenza, CMV and Epstein-Barr virus. In this cohort, only TCR beta chains were sequenced, and detectable features were limited by the absence of alpha or paired-chain data. In an earlier analysis of 500 to 650 of the donors, most TCR beta V segments appeared in productive rearrangements about 90% or about 30% of the time, broadly matching IMGT annotations. Most TCR sequences were seen in very few donors, while some public TCRs were found in many individuals. In the study, roughly 160 TCR beta chains were listed as associated with cytomegalovirus. Some IMGT-functional V segments, including TRBV6-2 and TRBV6-3, could not be distinguished by the 87-base-pair reads and were therefore excluded. Strong co-occurrence of HLA alleles, especially DR and DQ, made assigning TCR associations to individual alleles difficult. A later analysis associated roughly 17,000 TCR beta sequences with specific HLA alleles at a false discovery rate of 0.05. A group of highly shared sequence variants was considered likely to be a technical artifact of the sequencing pipeline. In a later genetic analysis, a missense DCLRE1C variant was associated with V-gene and J-gene trimming of TCR beta chains, and the association was replicated in an independent cohort. A later genetic analysis reported fewer N-insertions in productive TCRs among donors in an Asian-associated ancestry cluster than the roughly 620-donor mean.

The cohort was made up of roughly 670 healthy bone marrow donors. Cohort members were all nominally healthy when sampled, although unrecorded immune exposures were likely present. The donor was CMV seropositive and was included in the group of 250 to 300 seropositive cohort members. Each donor provided a peripheral blood sample, and peripheral blood mononuclear cells were used for TCR beta sequencing. The Qiagen DNeasy Blood Extraction Kit was used to extract genomic DNA from the blood cell samples. Trimmed from V: 3 bases; trimmed from J: 3 bases; junction bases lacking a gene match: 3. The CDR3 runs 14 residues from the cysteine to the phenylalanine. CDR3 DNA only is kept here, 42 bases in frame from base 1. Looking up the germline V gene (reference sequence) yields CDR1 SGHNT and CDR2 YYREEE. Preparation of the library involved the immunoSEQ multiplex PCR assay. The multiplex PCR relied on a mix of 60 forward primers for TCR Vbeta segments and 13 reverse primers for TCR Jbeta segments. The CDR3 region of rearranged TCR beta genes was amplified from genomic DNA with a multiplex PCR assay. On the Illumina HiSeq System, the amplified TCR beta libraries were sequenced as 87-base-pair reads. The study's own analysis went as follows. Across the roughly 670 repertoires, a later analysis counted roughly 77 million unique TCR beta chains, 9.5 million to 12 million of which were shared by at least two donors. Raw reads were error-corrected and collapsed into unique sequences with a nearest-neighbor algorithm that merged closely related sequences to remove PCR and sequencing errors. CDR3 sequences were aligned to IMGT reference sequences to assign V, D and J gene segments. For a sequence to be retained, at least a six-nucleotide match to both a V gene segment and a J gene segment was required. A rearrangement was called productive if the CDR3 had no stop codons and remained in frame with V and J, and every other rearrangement was called non-productive. CDR3 was defined according to IMGT convention as the region running from the second conserved V-encoded cysteine to the conserved J-encoded phenylalanine. The earlier analysis of about 570 of the donors excluded any sequence lacking an unambiguous match to a single V gene segment. In an earlier analysis of almost 600 of the donors, a V segment was called functional when productive rearrangements were above 56.7%, and segregating when the standard deviation between donors exceeded 5%. To diagnose cytomegalovirus status from the catalog of TCR beta chain sequences, a statistical classification framework was built. A later analysis assigned V and J genes by comparing TCR nucleotide sequences with IMGT/GENE-DB human TR gene sequences. A later analysis assigned CDR3 sequences and most-parsimonious VDJ recombination scenarios with the TCRdist pipeline. In a later analysis, each TCR beta chain was defined by its CDR3 amino acid sequence together with its V-gene family, and reads without a unique V-gene family were excluded. To address suspected cross-contamination and a sequencing artifact, a later analysis removed some 620 highly shared, low-generation-probability nucleotide sequences. In a later analysis, a clonal expansion index was calculated for each public chain from normalized within-repertoire ranks of inferred template counts. In a later analysis, generation probabilities were computed with a VDJ recombination model fitted to out-of-frame rearrangements, and the resulting probabilities were checked against IGoR. Hypergeometric tests were used in a later analysis to score TCR-TCR, TCR-HLA and TCR-CMV co-occurrence, with a repertoire-size bias correction applied to the TCR pairs. A later analysis estimated false discovery rates by permuting HLA or CMV assignments 20 times. In a later analysis, co-occurring TCRs were grouped with DBSCAN, and TCRdist sequence similarity was added when clustering was performed within HLA-allele-positive subsets. Repertoires with fewer than 30,000 or more than 120,000 public chains, plus five repertoires with anomalous nucleotide sharing, were excluded from co-occurrence clustering. What TCRdb holds here is the immuneACCESS table cut down to in-frame rearrangements. Part of the clones is not present; checked against another copy, under half of the missing clones reflect an unresolved V gene, and the others are unexplained. That table is the source of V, J and clone size, and D and trimming were worked out from the DNA. The sample table contains roughly 90,000 clones; only one count was recorded for roughly four fifths of them. Jointly, the top ten make up 3% to 4% of the sample.

The V and J segments used are TRBV5-4 and TRBJ2-5, and TRBD1 aligns with 9 junction nucleotides. The sequence was obtained from a man aged 30 to 39 in good health and CMV-seropositive. Sequencing was done on a sample of PBMCs. DNA sequence: TGTGCCAGCAGCTCTTGGGACAGGGAAGAGACCCAGTACTTC. Its product reads: CASSSWDREETQYF.